The clone carrying this TCR beta chain has ten or more counts. Antigen: not known. This sample is drawn from a study of T cells in Graves' hyperthyroidism and ophthalmopathy. Study findings and constraints: Separating ophthalmopathy from stable hyperthyroidism was achieved by a 13 V-J model. Model-based prediction identified ophthalmopathy a median about 6 months prior to its onset. Blood samples included most of the expanded thyroid clonotypes exceeding 0.001.

Amplification of TCR beta CDR3 regions was performed using RNA transcripts as template. First-round RT-PCR with HTBI primers amplified the TCR CDR3 region. TCRdb fed the multiplex PCR reads into MiXCR, producing one record per CDR3 protein. The sample comprises about 600,000 distinct CDR3 sequences, about 16% of which are singletons, and under 3.5% rests with the top ten. CDR1 is MNHNS and CDR2 is SASEGT in the germline V gene. The ends were cut back, 2 bases at V and 8 bases at J, with 12 bases in the middle. The CDR3 contains 14 residues. The gene calls are TRBV6-1 and TRBJ1-4; possibly TRBD1 for D (6 bases). The TCR originated in a woman between 35 and 50 years old with Graves' ophthalmopathy. Sequenced input: blood. The CDR3 here is CASSEKVQGEKLFF. The CDR3, as DNA: TGTGCCAGCAGTGAAAAAGTGCAGGGGGAAAAACTGTTTTTT.